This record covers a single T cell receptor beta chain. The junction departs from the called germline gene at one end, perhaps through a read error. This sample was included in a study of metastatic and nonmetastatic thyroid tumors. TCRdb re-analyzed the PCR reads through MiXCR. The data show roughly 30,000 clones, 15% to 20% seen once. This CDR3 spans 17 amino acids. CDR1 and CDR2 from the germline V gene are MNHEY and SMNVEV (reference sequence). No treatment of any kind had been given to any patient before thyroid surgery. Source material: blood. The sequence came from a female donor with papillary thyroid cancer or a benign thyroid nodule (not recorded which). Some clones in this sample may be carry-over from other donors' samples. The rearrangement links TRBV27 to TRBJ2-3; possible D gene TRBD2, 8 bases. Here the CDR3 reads CTSSLDRAGGARDTQYF. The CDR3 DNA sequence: TGTACCAGCAGCCTCGACAGGGCCGGGGGGGCAAGAGATACGCAGTATTTT.